In its sample, the clone carrying this T cell receptor beta chain was seen a few times. Its antigen is currently unknown. There was at least one pre-ART PBMC sample for each donor, plus at least two post-ART PBMC samples. This sample was included in a study of long-term antiretroviral therapy in people with HIV. The CDR3 length is 13 residues. The germline V gene encodes CDR1 WSHSY and CDR2 SAAADI. Trimming took off 3 bases at V and 12 bases at J, with 15 bases between the two ends. Investigators performed immunoSEQ version v3.0 at survey level. Data came from immunoSEQ multiplex PCR; TCRdb stores just in-frame clones and leaves some out. The table includes around 13,000 clones, roughly four fifths detected once. Points from the study as a whole: Blood, drawn from about 2004 to 2018, may reflect older ART regimens. Comparison with controls showed narrower CDR3 length ranges in HIV repertoires. Pre-ART clonal expansions dominated every time point's repertoire.

The sequence derives from a woman aged 40 to 55 with HIV. V is TRBV10-2 and J is TRBJ2-1, with a possible D match to TRBD1 (5 bases). Sequences were derived from unsorted PBMCs, sampled 0.5 years before starting antiretroviral therapy. The CDR3 bases are TGCGCCAGCAGTGATCAAGGAGCGCAGGGGCAGTTCTTC. Its translation: CASSDQGAQGQFF.